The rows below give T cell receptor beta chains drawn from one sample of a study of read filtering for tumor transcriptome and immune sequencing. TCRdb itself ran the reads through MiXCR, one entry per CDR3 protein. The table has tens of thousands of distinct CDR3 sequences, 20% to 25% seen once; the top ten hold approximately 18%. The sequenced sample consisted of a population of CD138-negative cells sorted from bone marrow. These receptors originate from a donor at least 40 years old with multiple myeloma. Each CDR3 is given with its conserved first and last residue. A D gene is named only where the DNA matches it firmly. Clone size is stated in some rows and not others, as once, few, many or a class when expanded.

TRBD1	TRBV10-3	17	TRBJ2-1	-	TGCGCCATCAGTGAGCTTGGACAGGGGCCCCTTTACAATGAGCAGTTCTTC	CAISELGQGPLYNEQFF
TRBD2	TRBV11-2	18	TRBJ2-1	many	TGTGCCAGCAGCCCCCAGGCTGGGGCGGGGGGGGAGGGGGATGAGCAGTTCTTC	CASSPQAGAGGEGDEQFF
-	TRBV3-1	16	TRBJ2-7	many	TGTGCCAGCAGCCTGGAGGGACACGGGGGGCCCTACGAGCAGTACTTC	CASSLEGHGGPYEQYF
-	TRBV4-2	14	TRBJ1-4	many	TGTGCCAGCAGCCAGAGGGGTGTAAATGAAAAACTGTTTTTT	CASSQRGVNEKLFF
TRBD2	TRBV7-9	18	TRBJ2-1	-	TGTGCCAGCGGCCAAGGGAGGAGCGGGAGTAAGTCTTACAATGAGCAGTTCTTC	CASGQGRSGSKSYNEQFF
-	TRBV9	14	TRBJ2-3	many	TGTGCCAGCAGGCAATCAGGGGAGTCAGATACGCAGTATTTT	CASRQSGESDTQYF
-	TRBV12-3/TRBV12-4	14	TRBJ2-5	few	TGTGCCAGCAGCCCGGACGGCTACGGAGAGACCCAGTACTTC	CASSPDGYGETQYF
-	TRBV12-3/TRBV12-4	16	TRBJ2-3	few	TGTGCCAGCAGATCCGTGGACAAGGGGTGGCAAGATACGCAGTATTTT	CASRSVDKGWQDTQYF
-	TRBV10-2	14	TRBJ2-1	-	TGCGCCACCCAACCGGGGACTCCCTACAATGAGCAGTTCTTC	CATQPGTPYNEQFF
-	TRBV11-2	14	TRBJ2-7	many	TGTGCCAGCAGCCGTACAGGGAGGGGGTACGAGCAGTACTTC	CASSRTGRGYEQYF
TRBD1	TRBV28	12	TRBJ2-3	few	TGTGCCAGCAGCCACCTCGACAGGGCTAGGTATTTT	CASSHLDRARYF
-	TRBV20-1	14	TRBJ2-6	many	TGCAGTGCCGCCCACCTTATAGGCAGTTCCGTCCTGACTTTC	CSAAHLIGSSVLTF
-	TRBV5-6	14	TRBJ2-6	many	TGTGCCAGCAGCCAGATCGAGCTTCCCAACGTCCTGACTTTC	CASSQIELPNVLTF
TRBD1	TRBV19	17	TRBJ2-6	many	TGTGCCAGTAACAAACAGGGGATCGTGGCTGGGGCCAACGTCCTGACTTTC	CASNKQGIVAGANVLTF
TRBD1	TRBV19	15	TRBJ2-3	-	TGTGCCAGTAGTATGGGGGACAGGTCGCACGATACGCAGTATTTT	CASSMGDRSHDTQYF
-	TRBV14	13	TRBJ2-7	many	TGTGCCAGCAGCCAAGGGACTAAGGTCAAGCAGTACTTC	CASSQGTKVKQYF
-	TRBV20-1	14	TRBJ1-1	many	TGCAGTGCTAGAGATGGACAGTTGAACACTGAAGCTTTCTTT	CSARDGQLNTEAFF
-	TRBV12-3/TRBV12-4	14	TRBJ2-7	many	TGTGCCAGCAGCGATAGGGCGGGGAACTACGAGCAGTACTTC	CASSDRAGNYEQYF
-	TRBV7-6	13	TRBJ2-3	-	TGTGCCAGCAGCTTGGGCGACGGTTATACGCAGTATTTT	CASSLGDGYTQYF
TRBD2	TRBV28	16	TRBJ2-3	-	TGTGCCAGCAGTATACCGACTAGCGGGGGTACAGATACGCAGTATTTT	CASSIPTSGGTDTQYF
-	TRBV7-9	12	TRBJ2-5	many	TGTGCCAGCGGAACAGAGGCAGCGACCCAGTACTTC	CASGTEAATQYF
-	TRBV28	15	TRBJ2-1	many	TGTGCCAGCTGTAATTCAGGGTACCCCTACAATGAGCAGTTCTTC	CASCNSGYPYNEQFF